Presented here are 29 T cell receptor beta chains from one specimen sequenced in a study of blood T cell repertoires in COVID-19. This table comes from immunoSEQ multiplex PCR, and its TCRdb copy is limited to in-frame clones, with some not included. Of more than 300,000 clones listed, around 89% were seen once; the top ten hold about 6%. Sequenced: peripheral blood. The source of these receptors is a man in his late teens or twenties who had recovered from COVID-19.

The chain carries TRBV28 and TRBJ2-5, with D possibly TRBD2 on 6 matching bases. The CDR3 extends over 16 amino acids. V was cut by 7 bases and J by 2 bases, with 20 bases left in between. Germline lookup yields CDR1 MDHEN and CDR2 SYDVKM. This CDR3 is CASTQAPGGSQETQYF. The CDR3, as DNA: TGTGCCAGCACCCAAGCCCCCGGGGGAAGTCAAGAGACCCAGTACTTC.

The CDR3 is CASSPSLAGLAGELFF. The CDR3 bases are TGTGCCAGCTCACCATCCCTAGCGGGCCTCGCCGGGGAGCTGTTTTTT. This chain links TRBV18 with TRBJ2-2; TRBD2 matches at 8 bases. The CDR3 sequence is 16 residues long. V lost 2 bases to trimming and J lost 6 bases; unmatched junction nucleotides: 8. Germline assignment: CDR1 KGHSH and CDR2 LQKENI.

The chain is built from TRBV2 and TRBJ2-3, with D possibly matching TRBD2 (6 bases). The CDR3 extends over 15 amino acids. Germline V CDR1 and CDR2: SNHLY, FYNNEI. Trimming shortened V by 10 bases and J by 0 bases, and 17 bases separated the two germline ends. The DNA for the CDR3 is TGTGCCACCCGAAAGACCGGGACTAGCACAGATACGCAGTATTTT. It encodes CATRKTGTSTDTQYF.

The rearrangement links TRBV5-1 to TRBJ1-4; TRBD1 might be the D (5 bases). V lost 3 bases and J lost 13, with 22 bases in between. The CDR3 totals 15 residues. The germline V gene has CDR1 SGHRS and CDR2 YFSETQ. CDR3 residues: CASSSGDANPEGLFF. The DNA of the CDR3 is TGCGCCAGCAGCTCGGGGGACGCAAACCCTGAAGGACTGTTTTTT.

The gene calls are TRBV7-2 and TRBJ2-1; TRBD1 might be the D (6 bases). The length of the CDR3 is 14 residues. Trimming left V 4 bases short and J 9 bases short, with 16 bases between. The germline gives CDR1 SGHTA, CDR2 FQGNSA. The CDR3 loop is CASSSGQEGSEQFF. As DNA, the CDR3 is TGTGCCAGCAGCTCGGGACAAGAAGGTAGTGAGCAGTTCTTC.

This clone has just a few counts. CDR3 loop: CASSVRGRIYGYTF. The CDR3 DNA reads TGTGCCAGCAGTGTCAGGGGGCGCATCTATGGCTACACCTTC. The chain joins TRBV3-1 (or the pseudogene TRBV3-2) to TRBJ1-2; 8 bases agree with TRBD1. J gave up 4 bases and V 6 bases, and 7 bases lay outside the gene matches. CDR3 length equals 14 residues. Germline V lookup: CDR1 LGHDT, CDR2 YNNKEL (reference sequence).

The rearrangement links TRBV27 to TRBJ2-1; D remains unclear. This CDR3 has 14 residues. Germline CDR1 is MNHEY and CDR2 is SMNVEV (reference sequence). Between the trimmed V and J ends, which lost 1 base and 0 bases, there was a span of 4 bases. The CDR3 is CASSLWSSYNEQFF. The CDR3 DNA reads TGTGCCAGCAGTTTATGGAGCTCCTACAATGAGCAGTTCTTC.

The chain links TRBV7-9 to TRBJ1-1; D may be TRBD1 (6 bases). Trimming took off 0 bases at V and 3 bases at J, with 8 bases between the two ends. The CDR3 extends over 14 amino acids. Germline V gene data show CDR1 as SEHNR and CDR2 as FQNEAQ (reference sequence). CDR3 region: CASSLAGAHTEAFF. The CDR3 region has the DNA TGTGCCAGCAGCTTAGCGGGGGCGCACACTGAAGCTTTCTTT.

The rearrangement links TRBV7-2 to TRBJ2-7, with 11 bases identical to TRBD2. J lost 4 bases, V lost 1 base, and 9 bases had no gene match. Germline V CDR1 and CDR2: SGHTA, FQGNSA. The length of the CDR3 is 17 residues. CDR3 DNA sequence: TGTGCCAGCAGCTTAGAAGTGGTAGCGGGGGGGCCTTACGAGCAGTACTTC. Translation: CASSLEVVAGGPYEQYF.

This clone was recorded once. J is TRBJ1-4 and V is TRBV29-1; a possible D gene is TRBD1 (6 bases). Germline CDR1 and CDR2: SQVTM and ANQGSEA. The CDR3 has 12 residues. V was clipped by 6 bases and J by 12 bases, with 17 bases between them. This chain's CDR3 is CSVSGARGELFF. Here the CDR3 DNA reads TGCAGCGTATCCGGAGCCAGGGGAGAACTGTTTTTT.

V usage is TRBV30 and J usage is TRBJ2-3; TRBD1 agrees at 10 bases. CDR1 and CDR2 (germline): GTSNPN, SVGIG (reference sequence). With V trimmed by 0 bases and J by 4 bases, 4 bases remained unmatched. The CDR3 consists of 15 residues. The CDR3 is CAWSVDRGPADTQYF. CDR3 in DNA: TGTGCCTGGAGTGTAGACAGGGGGCCGGCAGATACGCAGTATTTT.

The V call is TRBV27, the J call TRBJ1-1; 9 bases match TRBD1. CDR3 length equals 12 residues. Germline lookup yields CDR1 MNHEY and CDR2 SMNVEV (reference sequence). With 3 bases clipped from V and 8 bases from J, the junction kept 1 base outside the gene matches. The CDR3 region is CASSLTGGEAFF. CDR3 coding DNA: TGTGCCAGCAGTTTGACAGGGGGGGAAGCTTTCTTT.

The V gene is TRBV10-3, the J gene TRBJ2-6, with D possibly TRBD1 on 5 matching bases. CDR3 length: 17 residues. Germline loops: CDR1 ENHRY, CDR2 SYGVKD. Trimming stripped 6 bases from V and 0 bases from J, with 15 bases between. CDR3 nucleotide sequence: TGTGCCATCAGCACAGGAATCGCAGGCTCTGGGGCCAACGTCCTGACTTTC. Translation: CAISTGIAGSGANVLTF.

The chain links TRBV7-3 to TRBJ2-1, with 16 nucleotides matching TRBD2. Trimming cost V 5 bases and J 9 bases; bases outside gene matches: 7. This CDR3 region has 16 residues. Germline lookup yields CDR1 SGHTA and CDR2 FQGTGA. CDR3 in DNA: TGTGCCAGCAGCCCGGGGACTAGCGGGGGGGTTGGTGAGCAGTTCTTC. Its protein is CASSPGTSGGVGEQFF.

The chain has TRBV6-5 and TRBJ1-6; D unresolved. Germline V gene data show CDR1 as MNHEY and CDR2 as SVGAGI. V gave up 2 bases and J gave up 9 bases, with 14 bases separating them. The CDR3 has 15 residues. For the CDR3, the DNA is TGTGCCAGCAGTTACGAGGCGTCTGGCGGTTCACCCCTCCACTTT. Protein sequence: CASSYEASGGSPLHF.

This chain connects TRBV7-9 to TRBJ2-3; no definite D call. Germline V gives CDR1 SEHNR, CDR2 FQNEAQ (reference sequence). Trimming took 2 bases from V and 0 from J, leaving 9 bases between them. The CDR3 loop spans 15 amino acids. CDR3 amino acids: CASSLSQSSTDTQYF. CDR3 in DNA: TGTGCCAGCAGCTTATCACAGAGTAGCACAGATACGCAGTATTTT.

This sequence joins TRBV15 and TRBJ1-4, with D tentatively TRBD1 (6 bases). Germline V gene lookup returns CDR1 LNHNV and CDR2 YYDKDF (reference sequence). V lost 4 bases and J 10 bases, leaving 22 bases between the germline ends. The CDR3 covers 16 residues. CDR3 in DNA: TGTGCCACCAGCACCTACGCTACAGGGCCCGAGGGAAAACTGTTTTTT. This translates into CATSTYATGPEGKLFF.

The V call is TRBV10-2, the J call TRBJ2-1; TRBD2 aligns across 9 bases. Germline values: CDR1 WSHSY, CDR2 SAAADI. The CDR3 loop spans 14 amino acids. Trimming at V came to 10 bases and at J to 8 bases, leaving 12 bases not matched to a gene. DNA for the CDR3: TGCGCCATCTTTAGCGGGAGATCGGGGGATGAGCAGTTCTTC. It specifies CAIFSGRSGDEQFF.

The chain joins TRBV7-2 to TRBJ1-5, with a tentative D call TRBD1 (5 bases). In germline, CDR1 is SGHTA, CDR2 FQGNSA. CDR3 length equals 16 residues. Trimming left V 0 bases short and J 11 bases short, with 20 bases between. The CDR3 spells CASSLAVQAPREAQHF. The CDR3 bases are TGTGCCAGCAGCTTAGCGGTACAGGCCCCCAGGGAAGCCCAGCATTTT.

This clone was seen a single time. This chain joins TRBV10-1 and TRBJ2-1; 7 bases agree with TRBD1. The V gene end was trimmed by 4 bases and the J gene end by 1 base; junction bases not matched to a gene: 4. CDR3 length: 15 residues. Germline V lookup: CDR1 WNHNN, CDR2 SYGVQD (reference sequence). The CDR3 region has the DNA TGCGCCAGCAGTGGACAGGGTGATTCCTACAATGAGCAGTTCTTC. Its protein is CASSGQGDSYNEQFF.

CDR3 sequence reads: CASSPWGGPGSYNEQFF. The DNA of the CDR3 is TGTGCCAGCAGTCCGTGGGGGGGGCCCGGCTCCTACAATGAGCAGTTCTTC. J is TRBJ2-1 and V is TRBV6-2 or TRBV6-3; TRBD2 is a possible D gene (7 bases). This CDR3 is 17 amino acids long. The ends were cut back, 5 bases at V and 0 bases at J, with 17 bases in the middle. Looked up from germline, CDR1 is MNHEY and CDR2 is SVGEGT.

J is TRBJ2-7 and V is TRBV10-1; maybe TRBD1 (5 bases). This CDR3 is built from 14 residues. V lost 2 bases and J lost 2, with 10 bases in between. Germline CDR1 reads WNHNN; CDR2 reads SYGVQD (reference sequence). CDR3 DNA sequence: TGCGCCAGCAGTGAGACAGGTGCCACCTACGAGCAGTACTTC. Its translation is CASSETGATYEQYF.

The J gene is TRBJ2-2, the V gene TRBV18, with a tentative D call TRBD2 (7 bases). The CDR3 sequence is 16 residues long. The germline V gene encodes CDR1 KGHSH and CDR2 LQKENI. With 3 bases removed from V and 4 bases from J, the gap between germline ends came to 15 bases. CDR3 protein: CASSPRGGSPTGELFF. CDR3 nucleotide sequence: TGTGCCAGCTCACCCAGGGGCGGGAGCCCCACCGGGGAGCTGTTTTTT.

J is TRBJ2-1 and V is TRBV11-3, with TRBD2 matching 9 bases. V was pared by 0 bases and J by 7 bases, with 7 bases of the junction left unmatched. The germline gives CDR1 SGHNT, CDR2 YENEEA. This CDR3 contains 16 residues. The CDR3 nucleotides read TGTGCCAGCAGCTTAGATGCTAGCGGGGCCCTAAATGAGCAGTTCTTC. Translated, it gives CASSLDASGALNEQFF.

This chain uses TRBV9 with TRBJ2-3, with TRBD1 identical over 9 bases. Germline values: CDR1 SGDLS, CDR2 YYNGEE. The CDR3 sequence is 17 residues long. The junction had 11 bases not matched to a gene; V was cut back by 0 bases and J by 6 bases. In DNA, the CDR3 is TGTGCCAGCAGCGTAGGGGACAGGGCCCCAAGAGGGGATACGCAGTATTTT. Amino acid sequence: CASSVGDRAPRGDTQYF.

The genes are TRBV9 and TRBJ1-1, with no clear D. This CDR3 contains 13 residues. V dropped 3 bases and J dropped 5 bases, with 11 bases sitting between them. Germline-derived CDR1 and CDR2 are SGDLS and YYNGEE. Written as DNA, the CDR3 is TGTGCCAGCAGCGAGAGGGTAGGGACTGAAGCTTTCTTT. Translated, it gives CASSERVGTEAFF.

The CDR3 coding sequence is TGCGCCAGCAGCTGGGGGACTAGCGGGGGCCAAGAGACCCAGTACTTC. Its translation: CASSWGTSGGQETQYF. This rearrangement joins TRBV5-1 to TRBJ2-5; the match to TRBD2 covers 14 bases. This CDR3 region has 16 residues. V lost 3 bases and J lost 1; bases outside the gene matches: 2. From germline, CDR1 is SGHRS and CDR2 YFSETQ.

This rearrangement joins TRBV19 to TRBJ1-6, with 9 nucleotides matching TRBD1. Germline values: CDR1 LNHDA, CDR2 SQIVND (reference sequence). Trimming took 6 bases from V and 10 from J; bases not matched to a gene: 7. The CDR3 covers 14 residues. This CDR3 is CASRRTGAESPLHF. In DNA form, the CDR3 reads TGTGCCAGTAGACGGACAGGGGCAGAATCACCCCTCCACTTT.

The rearrangement uses TRBV5-3 and TRBJ1-2; D is perhaps TRBD1 (6 bases). TRBV5-3 is an ORF, and what it does is uncertain. V gave up 6 bases and J gave up 4 bases, with 28 bases separating them. This CDR3 is built from 18 residues. The CDR3 sequence: CARTFRNGEGVLGYGYTF. The CDR3 nucleotides read TGTGCCAGAACCTTTCGCAATGGTGAGGGGGTTTTGGGCTATGGCTACACCTTC.